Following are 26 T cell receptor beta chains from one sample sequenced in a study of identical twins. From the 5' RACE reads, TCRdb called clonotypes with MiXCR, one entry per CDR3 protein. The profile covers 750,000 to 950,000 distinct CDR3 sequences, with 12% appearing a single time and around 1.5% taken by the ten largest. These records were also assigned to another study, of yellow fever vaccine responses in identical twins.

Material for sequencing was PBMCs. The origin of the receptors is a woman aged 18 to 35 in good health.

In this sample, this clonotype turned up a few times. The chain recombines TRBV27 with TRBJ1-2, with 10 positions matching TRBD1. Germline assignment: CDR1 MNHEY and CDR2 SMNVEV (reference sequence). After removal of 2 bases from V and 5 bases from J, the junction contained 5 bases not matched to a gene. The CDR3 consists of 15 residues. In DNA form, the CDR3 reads TGTGCCAGCAGTTTAAGCGGACAGGGGGGATATGGCTACACCTTC. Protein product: CASSLSGQGGYGYTF.

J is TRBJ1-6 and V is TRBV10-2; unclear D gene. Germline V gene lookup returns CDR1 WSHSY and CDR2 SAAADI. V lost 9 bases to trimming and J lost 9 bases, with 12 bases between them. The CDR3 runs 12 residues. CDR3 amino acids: CASGQVLSPLHF. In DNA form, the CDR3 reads TGCGCCAGTGGGCAGGTTCTTTCACCCCTCCACTTT.

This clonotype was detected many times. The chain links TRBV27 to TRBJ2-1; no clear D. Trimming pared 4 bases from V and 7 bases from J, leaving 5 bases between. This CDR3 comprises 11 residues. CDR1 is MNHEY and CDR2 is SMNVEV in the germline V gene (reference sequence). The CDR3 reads CASSYWNEQFF. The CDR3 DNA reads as TGTGCCAGCAGTTATTGGAATGAGCAGTTCTTC.

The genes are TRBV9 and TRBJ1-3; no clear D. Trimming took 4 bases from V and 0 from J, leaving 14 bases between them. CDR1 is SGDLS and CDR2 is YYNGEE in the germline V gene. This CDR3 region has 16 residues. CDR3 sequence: CASSHLDTVSGNTIYF. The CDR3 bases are TGTGCCAGCAGCCATCTCGACACGGTCTCTGGAAACACCATATATTTT.

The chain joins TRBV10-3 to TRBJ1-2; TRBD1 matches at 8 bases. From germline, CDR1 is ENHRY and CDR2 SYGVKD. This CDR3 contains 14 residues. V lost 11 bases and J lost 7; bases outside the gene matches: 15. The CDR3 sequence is CAFGQGRTTGGYTF. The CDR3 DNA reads TGTGCCTTTGGACAGGGACGGACGACTGGTGGCTACACCTTC.

The CDR3, as DNA: TGCGCCAGCAGCCAAGGAAGTGCAGCCTGGAGGAAGCCCCAGCATTTT. It encodes CASSQGSAAWRKPQHF. This chain joins TRBV4-1 and TRBJ1-5; D uncertain. Per germline, CDR1 MGHRA and CDR2 YSYEKL. V was pared by 1 base and J by 8 bases, with 18 bases between. The CDR3 has 16 residues.

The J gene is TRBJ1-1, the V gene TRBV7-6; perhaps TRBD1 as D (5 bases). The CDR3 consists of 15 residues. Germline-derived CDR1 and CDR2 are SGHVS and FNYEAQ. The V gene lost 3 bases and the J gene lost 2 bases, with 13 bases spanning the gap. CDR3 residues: CASSFFSGPNTEAFF. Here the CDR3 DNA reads TGTGCCAGCAGCTTCTTCTCAGGGCCCAACACTGAAGCTTTCTTT.

This CDR3 is CASSPQGVVYGYTF. CDR3 nucleotides: TGTGCCAGCAGCCCTCAAGGTGTGGTCTATGGCTACACCTTC. The chain combines TRBV9 with TRBJ1-2; D ambiguous. This CDR3 is 14 amino acids long. Germline V gene data show CDR1 as SGDLS and CDR2 as YYNGEE. Trimming took off 4 bases at V and 4 bases at J, with 14 bases between the two ends. Full variable domain (missing parts from reference TRBV9 and TRBJ1-2): DSGVTQTPKHLITATGQRVTLRCSPRSGDLSVYWYQQSLDQGLQFLIQYYNGEERAKGNILERFSAQQFPDLHSELNLSSLELGDSALYFCASSPQGVVYGYTFGSGTRLTVV.

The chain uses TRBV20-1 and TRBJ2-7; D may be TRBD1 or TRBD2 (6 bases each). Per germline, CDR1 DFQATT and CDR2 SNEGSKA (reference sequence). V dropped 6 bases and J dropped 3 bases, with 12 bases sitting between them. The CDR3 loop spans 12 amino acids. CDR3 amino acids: CSAARGLYEQYV. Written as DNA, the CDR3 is TGCAGTGCCGCCCGGGGGCTCTACGAGCAGTACGTC.

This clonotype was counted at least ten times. The CDR3 DNA reads TGCAGCATGACCCAGGGGGCAGGGGAGCAGTACTTC. This codes for CSMTQGAGEQYF. The chain uses TRBV29-1 and TRBJ2-7; the match to TRBD1 covers 8 bases. The CDR3 contains 12 residues. V was clipped by 8 bases and J by 7 bases; unmatched bases: 10. CDR1 is SQVTM, CDR2 ANQGSEA, per germline.

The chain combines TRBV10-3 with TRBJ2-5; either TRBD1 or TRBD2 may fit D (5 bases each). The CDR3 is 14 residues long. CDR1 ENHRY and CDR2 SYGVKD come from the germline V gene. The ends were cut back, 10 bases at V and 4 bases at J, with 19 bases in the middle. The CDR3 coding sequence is TGTGCCACTGGGGTGGGGGTCAAAGGAGAGACCCAGTACTTC. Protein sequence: CATGVGVKGETQYF.

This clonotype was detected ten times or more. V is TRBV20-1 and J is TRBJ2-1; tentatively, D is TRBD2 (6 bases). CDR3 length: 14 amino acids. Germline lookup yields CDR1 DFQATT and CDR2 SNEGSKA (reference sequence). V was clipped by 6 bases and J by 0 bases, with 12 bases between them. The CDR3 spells CSAIREPSYNEQFF. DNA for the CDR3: TGCAGTGCGATCCGGGAGCCCTCCTACAATGAGCAGTTCTTC.

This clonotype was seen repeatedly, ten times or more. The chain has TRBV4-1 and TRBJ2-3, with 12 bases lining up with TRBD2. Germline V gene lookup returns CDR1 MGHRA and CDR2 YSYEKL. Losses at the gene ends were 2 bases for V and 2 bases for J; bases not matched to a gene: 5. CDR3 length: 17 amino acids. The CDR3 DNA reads TGCGCCAGCAGCCAATCTAGCGGGGGGGCATTCACAGATACGCAGTATTTT. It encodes CASSQSSGGAFTDTQYF.

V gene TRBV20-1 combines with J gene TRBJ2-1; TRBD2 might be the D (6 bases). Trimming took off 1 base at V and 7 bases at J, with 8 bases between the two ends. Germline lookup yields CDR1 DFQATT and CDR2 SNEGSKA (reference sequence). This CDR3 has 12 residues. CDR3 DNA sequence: TGCAGTGCTAGAGTGGGGGGAAATGAGCAGTTCTTC. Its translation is CSARVGGNEQFF.

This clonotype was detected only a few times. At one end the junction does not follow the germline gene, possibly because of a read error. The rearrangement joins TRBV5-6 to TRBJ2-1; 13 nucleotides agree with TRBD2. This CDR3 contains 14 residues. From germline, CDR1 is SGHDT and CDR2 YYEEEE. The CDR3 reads CASSSRTSGGIGIF. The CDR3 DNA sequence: TGTGCCAGCAGCTCCAGGACTAGCGGGGGCATTGGGATCTTC.

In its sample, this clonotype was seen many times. CDR3 sequence (DNA): TGTGCCAGCAGCCAAGGGGACAGGGACGTAGAGACCCAGTACTTC. As protein: CASSQGDRDVETQYF. The V gene is TRBV4-2, the J gene TRBJ2-5, with TRBD1 identical over 9 bases. V was clipped by 1 base and J by 4 bases; unmatched bases: 4. Germline values: CDR1 LGHNA, CDR2 YNFKEQ. The CDR3 has 15 amino acids.

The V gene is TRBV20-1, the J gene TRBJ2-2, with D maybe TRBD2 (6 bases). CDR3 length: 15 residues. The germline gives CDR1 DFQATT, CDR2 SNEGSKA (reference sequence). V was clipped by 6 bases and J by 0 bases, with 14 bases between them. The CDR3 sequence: CSARDFHPNTGELFF. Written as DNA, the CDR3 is TGCAGTGCCAGGGACTTCCACCCGAACACCGGGGAGCTGTTTTTT.

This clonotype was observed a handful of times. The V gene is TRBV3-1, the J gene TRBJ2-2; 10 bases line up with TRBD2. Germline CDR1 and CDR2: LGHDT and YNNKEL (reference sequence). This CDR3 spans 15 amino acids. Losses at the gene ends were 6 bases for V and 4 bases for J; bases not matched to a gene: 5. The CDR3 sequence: CASSPLAGSTGELFF. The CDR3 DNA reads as TGTGCCAGCAGTCCACTAGCGGGAAGCACCGGGGAGCTGTTTTTT. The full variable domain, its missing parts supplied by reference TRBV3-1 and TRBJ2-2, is DTAVSQTPKYLVTQMGNDKSIKCEQNLGHDTMYWYKQDSKKFLKIMFSYNNKELIINETVPNRFSPKSPDKAHLNLHINSLELGDSAVYFCASSPLAGSTGELFFGEGSRLTVL.

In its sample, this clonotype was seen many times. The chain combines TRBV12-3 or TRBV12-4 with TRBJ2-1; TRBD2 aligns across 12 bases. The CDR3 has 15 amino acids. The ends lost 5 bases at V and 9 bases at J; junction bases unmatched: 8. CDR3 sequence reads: CASSPSGRAGVEQFF. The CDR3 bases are TGTGCCAGCAGTCCTAGCGGGAGGGCGGGGGTTGAGCAGTTCTTC.

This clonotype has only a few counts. CDR3 residues: CASRLQREAHGELFF. The CDR3 nucleotides read TGTGCCAGCAGACTCCAGCGGGAGGCCCACGGGGAGCTGTTTTTT. The chain links TRBV6-1 to TRBJ2-2, with 9 bases matching TRBD2. Germline CDR1 and CDR2: MNHNS and SASEGT. This CDR3 comprises 15 residues. The trim removed 6 bases at V and 7 bases at J, leaving 9 bases unmatched.

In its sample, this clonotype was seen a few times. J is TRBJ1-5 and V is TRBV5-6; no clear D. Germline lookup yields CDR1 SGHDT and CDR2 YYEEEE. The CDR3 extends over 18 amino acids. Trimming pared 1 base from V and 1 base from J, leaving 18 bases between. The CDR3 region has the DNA TGTGCCAGCAGCTTGAAGACTGGAGCAGACGGGAGCAATCAGCCCCAGCATTTT. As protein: CASSLKTGADGSNQPQHF. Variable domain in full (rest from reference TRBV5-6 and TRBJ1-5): DAGVTQSPTHLIKTRGQQVTLRCSPKSGHDTVSWYQQALGQGPQFIFQYYEEEERQRGNFPDRFSGHQFPNYSSELNVNALLLGDSALYLCASSLKTGADGSNQPQHFGDGTRLSIL.

The CDR3 spells CASSLFKDSPATGELFF. The CDR3 coding sequence is TGTGCCAGCAGTTTATTCAAGGACAGCCCTGCCACCGGGGAGCTGTTTTTT. The rearrangement joins TRBV28 to TRBJ2-2; maybe TRBD1 (6 bases). V dropped 1 base and J dropped 4 bases, with 16 bases sitting between them. Germline CDR1 MDHEN, CDR2 SYDVKM. The CDR3 totals 17 residues.

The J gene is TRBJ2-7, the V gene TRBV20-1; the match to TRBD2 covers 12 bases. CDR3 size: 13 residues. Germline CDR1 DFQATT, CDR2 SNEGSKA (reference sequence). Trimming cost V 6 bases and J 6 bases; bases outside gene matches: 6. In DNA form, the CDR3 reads TGCAGTGCGAGGACTAGCGGGAATCGCGAGCAGTACTTC. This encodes CSARTSGNREQYF.

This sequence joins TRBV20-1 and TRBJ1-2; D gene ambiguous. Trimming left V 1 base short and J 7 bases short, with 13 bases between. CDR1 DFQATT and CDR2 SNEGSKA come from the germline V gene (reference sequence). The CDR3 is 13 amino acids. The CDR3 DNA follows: TGCAGTGCTAGAGGTATGAGACGTATTGGCTACACCTTC. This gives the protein CSARGMRRIGYTF.

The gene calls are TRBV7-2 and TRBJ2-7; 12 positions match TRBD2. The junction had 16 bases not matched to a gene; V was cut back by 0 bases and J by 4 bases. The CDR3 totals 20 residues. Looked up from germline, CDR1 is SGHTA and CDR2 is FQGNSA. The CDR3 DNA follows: TGTGCCAGCAGCTTAGCCTGGGCCTCTAAGACTAGCGGGAGATGGTACGAGCAGTACTTC. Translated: CASSLAWASKTSGRWYEQYF.

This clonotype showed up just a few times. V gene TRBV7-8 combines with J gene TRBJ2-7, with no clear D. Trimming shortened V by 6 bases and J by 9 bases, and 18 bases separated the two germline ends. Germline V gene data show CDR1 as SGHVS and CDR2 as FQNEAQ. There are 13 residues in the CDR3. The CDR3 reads CASSSSTTAVQYV. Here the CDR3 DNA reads TGTGCCAGCAGTTCCAGTACCACAGCAGTGCAGTACGTC.